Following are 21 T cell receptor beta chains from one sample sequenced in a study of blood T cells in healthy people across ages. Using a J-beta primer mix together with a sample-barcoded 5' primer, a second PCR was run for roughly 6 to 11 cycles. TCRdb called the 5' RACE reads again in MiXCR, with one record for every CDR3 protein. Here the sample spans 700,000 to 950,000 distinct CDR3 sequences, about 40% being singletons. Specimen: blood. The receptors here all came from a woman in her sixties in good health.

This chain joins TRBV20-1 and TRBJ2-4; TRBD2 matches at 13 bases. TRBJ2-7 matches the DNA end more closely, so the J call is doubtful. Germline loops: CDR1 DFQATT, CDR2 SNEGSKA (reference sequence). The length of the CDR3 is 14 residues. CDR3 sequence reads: CSAGLAGVIGEQYF. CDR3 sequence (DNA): TGCAGTGCTGGACTAGCGGGAGTCATAGGCGAGCAGTACTTC.

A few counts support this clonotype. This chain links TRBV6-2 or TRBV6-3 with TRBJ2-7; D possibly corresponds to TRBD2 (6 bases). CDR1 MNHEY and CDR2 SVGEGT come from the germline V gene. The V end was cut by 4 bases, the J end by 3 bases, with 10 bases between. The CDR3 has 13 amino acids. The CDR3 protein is CASSSGLIYEQYF. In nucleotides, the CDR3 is TGTGCCAGCAGTTCGGGACTTATCTACGAGCAGTACTTC.

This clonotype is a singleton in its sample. The CDR3 protein is CASSTGEVAAKNIQYF. The CDR3 bases are TGCGCCAGCAGCACCGGAGAGGTCGCGGCCAAAAACATTCAGTACTTC. The rearrangement uses TRBV5-1 and TRBJ2-4; no clear D gene. Germline-derived CDR1 and CDR2 are SGHRS and YFSETQ. The CDR3 spans 16 residues. The V gene lost 4 bases and the J gene lost 1 base, with 15 bases spanning the gap.

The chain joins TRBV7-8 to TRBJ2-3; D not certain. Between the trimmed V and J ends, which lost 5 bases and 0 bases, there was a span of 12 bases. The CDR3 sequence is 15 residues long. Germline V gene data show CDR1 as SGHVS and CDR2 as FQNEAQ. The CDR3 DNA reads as TGTGCCAGCAGCACCATAGTGGCTAGCACAGATACGCAGTATTTT. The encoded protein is CASSTIVASTDTQYF.

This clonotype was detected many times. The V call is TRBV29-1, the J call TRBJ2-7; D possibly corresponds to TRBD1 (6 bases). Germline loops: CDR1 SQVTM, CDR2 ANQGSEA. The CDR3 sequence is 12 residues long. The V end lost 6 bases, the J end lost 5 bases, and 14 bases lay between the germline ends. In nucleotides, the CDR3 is TGCAGCGTCTCCAATCCAGGGGACGAGCAGTACTTC. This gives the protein CSVSNPGDEQYF.

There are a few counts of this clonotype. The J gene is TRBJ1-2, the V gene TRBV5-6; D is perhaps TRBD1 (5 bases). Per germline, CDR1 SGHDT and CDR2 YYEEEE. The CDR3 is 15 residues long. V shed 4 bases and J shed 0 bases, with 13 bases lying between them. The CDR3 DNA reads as TGTGCCAGCAGCCCTGTCGACAGAGCTAACTATGGCTACACCTTC. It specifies CASSPVDRANYGYTF.

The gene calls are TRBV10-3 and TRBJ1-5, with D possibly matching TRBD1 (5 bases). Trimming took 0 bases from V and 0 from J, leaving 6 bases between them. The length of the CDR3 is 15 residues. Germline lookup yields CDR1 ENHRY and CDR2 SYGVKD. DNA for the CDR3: TGTGCCATCAGTGAGTCAAGGGGTAGCAATCAGCCCCAGCATTTT. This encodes CAISESRGSNQPQHF.

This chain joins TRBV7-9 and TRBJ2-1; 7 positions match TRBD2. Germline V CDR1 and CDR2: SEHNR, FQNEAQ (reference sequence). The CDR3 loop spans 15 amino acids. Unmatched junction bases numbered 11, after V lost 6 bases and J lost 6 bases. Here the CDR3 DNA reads TGTGCCAGCAGACCGCCCGGGACTAAGACCAATGAGCAGTTCTTC. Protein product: CASRPPGTKTNEQFF.

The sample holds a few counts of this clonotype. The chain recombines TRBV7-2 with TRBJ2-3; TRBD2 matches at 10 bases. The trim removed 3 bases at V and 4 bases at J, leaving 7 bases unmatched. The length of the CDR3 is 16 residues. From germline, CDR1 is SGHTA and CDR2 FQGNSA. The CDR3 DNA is TGTGCCAGCAGCTTCAGCGGGAGGGCGGGGCCAGATACGCAGTATTTT. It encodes CASSFSGRAGPDTQYF. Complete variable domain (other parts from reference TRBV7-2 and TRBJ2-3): GAGVSQSPSNKVTEKGKDVELRCDPISGHTALYWYRQSLGQGLEFLIYFQGNSAPDKSGLPSDRFSAERTGGSVSTLTIQRTQQEDSAVYLCASSFSGRAGPDTQYFGPGTRLTVL.

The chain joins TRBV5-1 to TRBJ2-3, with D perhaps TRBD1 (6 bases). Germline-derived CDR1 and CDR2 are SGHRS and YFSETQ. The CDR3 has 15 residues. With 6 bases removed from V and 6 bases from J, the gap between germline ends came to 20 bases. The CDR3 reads CASIRDNLGVDTQYF. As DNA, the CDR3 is TGCGCCAGCATCCGGGACAACCTCGGGGTTGATACGCAGTATTTT.

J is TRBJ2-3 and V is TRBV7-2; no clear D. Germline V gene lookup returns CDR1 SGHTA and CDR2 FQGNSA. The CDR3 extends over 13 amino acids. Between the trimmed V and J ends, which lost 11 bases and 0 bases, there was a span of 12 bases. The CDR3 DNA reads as TGTGCCGGCCGGCCAGATAGCACAGATACGCAGTATTTT. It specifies CAGRPDSTDTQYF.

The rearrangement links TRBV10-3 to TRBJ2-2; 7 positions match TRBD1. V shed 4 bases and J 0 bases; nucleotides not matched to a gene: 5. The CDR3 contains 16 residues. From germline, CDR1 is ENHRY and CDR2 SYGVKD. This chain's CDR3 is CAISATGTANTGELFF. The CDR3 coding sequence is TGTGCCATCAGTGCAACCGGGACAGCGAACACCGGGGAGCTGTTTTTT.

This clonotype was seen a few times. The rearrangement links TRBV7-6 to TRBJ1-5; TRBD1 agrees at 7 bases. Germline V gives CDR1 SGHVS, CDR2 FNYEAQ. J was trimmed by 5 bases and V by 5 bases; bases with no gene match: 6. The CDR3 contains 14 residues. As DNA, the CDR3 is TGTGCCAGCAGCCTACAGGGGCGGTATCAGCCCCAGCATTTT. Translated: CASSLQGRYQPQHF.

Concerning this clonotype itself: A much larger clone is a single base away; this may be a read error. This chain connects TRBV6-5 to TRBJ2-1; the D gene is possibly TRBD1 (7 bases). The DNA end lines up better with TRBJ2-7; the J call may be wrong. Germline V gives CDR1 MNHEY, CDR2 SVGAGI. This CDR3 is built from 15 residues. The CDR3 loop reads CASSYRRGPYNEQYF. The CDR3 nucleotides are TGTGCCAGCAGTTACCGGAGGGGGCCTTACAATGAGCAGTACTTC.

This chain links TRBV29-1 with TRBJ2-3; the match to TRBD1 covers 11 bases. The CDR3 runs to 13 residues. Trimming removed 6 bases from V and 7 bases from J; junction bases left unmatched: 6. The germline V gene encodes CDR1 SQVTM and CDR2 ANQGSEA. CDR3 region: CSVWGQGVNTQYF. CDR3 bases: TGCAGCGTCTGGGGACAGGGGGTCAATACGCAGTATTTT.

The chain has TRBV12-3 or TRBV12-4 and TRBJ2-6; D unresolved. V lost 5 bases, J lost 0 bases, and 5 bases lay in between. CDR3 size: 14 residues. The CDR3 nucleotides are TGTGCCAGCAGTCATTCCTCTGGGGCCAACGTCCTGACTTTC. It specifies CASSHSSGANVLTF.

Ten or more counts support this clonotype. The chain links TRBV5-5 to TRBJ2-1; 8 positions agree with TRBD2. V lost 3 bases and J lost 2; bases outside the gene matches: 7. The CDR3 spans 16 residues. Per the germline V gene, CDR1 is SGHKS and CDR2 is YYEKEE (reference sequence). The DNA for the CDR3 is TGTGCCAGCAGCTCCGGGGGAGCGGGGGCCTACAATGAGCAGTTCTTC. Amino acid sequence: CASSSGGAGAYNEQFF.

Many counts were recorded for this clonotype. The CDR3: CASSFVTSGRSRDTQYF. Written as DNA, the CDR3 is TGTGCCAGCAGTTTCGTAACTAGCGGGAGGTCTAGAGATACGCAGTATTTT. This rearrangement joins TRBV6-5 to TRBJ2-3; 12 bases fit TRBD2. V shed 4 bases and J 5 bases; nucleotides not matched to a gene: 10. This CDR3 spans 17 amino acids. Germline V gene lookup returns CDR1 MNHEY and CDR2 SVGAGI.

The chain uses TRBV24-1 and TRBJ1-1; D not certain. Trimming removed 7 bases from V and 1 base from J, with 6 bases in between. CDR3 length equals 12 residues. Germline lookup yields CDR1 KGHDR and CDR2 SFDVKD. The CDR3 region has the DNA TGTGCCACCAGCGACGCGAACACTGAAGCTTTCTTT. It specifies CATSDANTEAFF.

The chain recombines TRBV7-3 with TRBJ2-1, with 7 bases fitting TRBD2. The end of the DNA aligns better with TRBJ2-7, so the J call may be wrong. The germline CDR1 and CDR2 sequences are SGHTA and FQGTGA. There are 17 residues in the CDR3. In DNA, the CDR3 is TGTGCCAGCAGCTTAAATAGGGAGGGCCGCTCCTACAATGAGCAGTACTTC. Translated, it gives CASSLNREGRSYNEQYF.

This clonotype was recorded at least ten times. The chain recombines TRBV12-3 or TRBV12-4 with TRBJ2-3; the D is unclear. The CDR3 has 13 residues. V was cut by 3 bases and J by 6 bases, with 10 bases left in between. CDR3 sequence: CASSFTNQDTQYF. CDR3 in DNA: TGTGCCAGCAGTTTTACAAATCAGGATACGCAGTATTTT.